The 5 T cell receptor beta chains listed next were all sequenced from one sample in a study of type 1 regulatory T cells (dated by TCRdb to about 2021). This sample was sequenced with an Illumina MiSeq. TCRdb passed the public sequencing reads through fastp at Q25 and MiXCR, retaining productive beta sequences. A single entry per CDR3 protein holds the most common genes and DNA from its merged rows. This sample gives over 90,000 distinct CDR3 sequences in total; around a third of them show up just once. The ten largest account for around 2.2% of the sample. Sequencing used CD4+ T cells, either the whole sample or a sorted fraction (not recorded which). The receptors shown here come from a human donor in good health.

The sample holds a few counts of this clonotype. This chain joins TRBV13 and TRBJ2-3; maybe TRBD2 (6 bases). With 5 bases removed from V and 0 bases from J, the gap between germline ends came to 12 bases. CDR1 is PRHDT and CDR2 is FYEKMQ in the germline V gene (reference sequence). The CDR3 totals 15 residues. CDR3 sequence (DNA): TGTGCCAGCAGCCCTACCAGCGGGAGCACAGATACGCAGTATTTT. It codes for CASSPTSGSTDTQYF.

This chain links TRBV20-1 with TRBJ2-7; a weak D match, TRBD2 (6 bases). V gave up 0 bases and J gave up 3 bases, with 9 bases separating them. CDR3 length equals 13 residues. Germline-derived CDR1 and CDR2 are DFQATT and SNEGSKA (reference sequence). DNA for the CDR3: TGCAGTGCTAGAGACGGGAGTAACTACGAGCAGTACTTC. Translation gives CSARDGSNYEQYF.

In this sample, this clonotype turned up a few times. The CDR3: CAVDSGLAYEQYF. The CDR3 DNA is TGTGCAGTCGACTCGGGACTAGCCTACGAGCAGTACTTC. The chain employs TRBV6-2 or TRBV6-3 and TRBJ2-7, with 8 bases lining up with TRBD2. Germline V lookup: CDR1 MNHEY, CDR2 SVGEGT. The CDR3 runs to 13 residues.

The CDR3 sequence is CASSQDPLETQYF. DNA of the CDR3: TGTGCCAGCAGCCAAGATCCCCTGGAGACCCAGTACTTC. This rearrangement joins TRBV3-1 to TRBJ2-5; no firm D call. The germline V gene encodes CDR1 LGHDT and CDR2 YNNKEL (reference sequence). The V end lost 0 bases, the J end lost 5 bases, and 7 bases lay between the germline ends. CDR3 size: 13 residues.

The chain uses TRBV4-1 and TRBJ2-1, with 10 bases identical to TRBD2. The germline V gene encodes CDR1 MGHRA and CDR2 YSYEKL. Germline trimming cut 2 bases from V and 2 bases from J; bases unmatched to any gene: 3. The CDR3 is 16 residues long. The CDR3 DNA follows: TGCGCCAGCAGCCAACCACTAGCGGGGACCTACAATGAGCAGTTCTTC. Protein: CASSQPLAGTYNEQFF.